This T cell receptor beta chain derives from a study of Ad26.COV2.S vaccination and SARS-CoV-2 variants. Study as a whole: Into the muscle, Ad26.COV2.S was dosed once or twice, 56 days apart.

Sequencing used immunoSEQ multiplex PCR; TCRdb keeps in-frame clones, though not all of them. The sample records 410,000 or so clones, about 92% being singletons. Treatment specified: 15 to 20 received Ad26.COV2.S at low or high dose, single or two shots; about 5 received placebo; per-sample allocation not given. Collection of samples fell on day 63 after the first vaccine or placebo injection. A Boston adult aged 18-55 years was the donor. Participants' vaccine, an Ad26 vector, delivered Wuhan-strain SARS-CoV-2 spike. Germline V gene sequence: CDR1 LNHDA, CDR2 SQIVND (reference sequence). The CDR3 has 14 residues. The V and J ends lost 6 bases and 3 bases respectively, with 9 bases between them. Study conclusions and caveats: Vaccinated individuals (as opposed to placebo recipients) had higher spike-specific TCR breadth.

In the case of this clone: Its antigen is not identified.

V and J are TRBV19 and TRBJ2-6; perhaps TRBD2 as D (6 bases). This receptor was identified in a person between 18 and 65 years old who received the Ad26.COV2.S COVID-19 vaccine or a placebo. This specimen was peripheral blood, taken in a trial of Ad26.COV2.S vaccine versus placebo. In DNA, the CDR3 is TGTGCCAGTAGCAGGGAGGATGGGGCCAACGTCCTGACTTTC. Its protein is CASSREDGANVLTF. The whole variable domain, remainder taken from reference TRBV19 and TRBJ2-6, is DGGITQSPKYLFRKEGQNVTLSCEQNLNHDAMYWYRQDPGQGLRLIYYSQIVNDFQKGDIAEGYSVSREKKESFPLTVTSAQKNPTAFYLCASSREDGANVLTFGAGSRLTVL.